Presented here are 28 T cell receptor beta chains from one specimen sequenced in a study of control samples from healthy donors and cancer patients. Measured with immunoSEQ multiplex PCR; TCRdb has only the in-frame clones, and not every one. The table includes 130,000 or so clones, 90% to 95% detected once. Sequencing was performed on PBMCs. All receptors derive from a man aged 55-75 years with colorectal cancer.

This chain connects TRBV6-5 to TRBJ1-4; no firm D call. CDR1 MNHEY and CDR2 SVGAGI come from the germline V gene. V was clipped by 4 bases and J by 1 base, with 10 bases between them. There are 15 residues in the CDR3. The CDR3 here is CASSSAPGTNEKLFF. CDR3 sequence (DNA): TGTGCCAGCAGTTCCGCGCCTGGAACTAATGAAAAACTGTTTTTT.

The V and J genes are TRBV6-1 and TRBJ1-1; the D gene is possibly TRBD1 (6 bases). The CDR3 is 18 residues long. V dropped 1 base and J dropped 0 bases, with 18 bases sitting between them. The V gene's germline CDR1 is MNHNS and CDR2 SASEGT. In nucleotides, the CDR3 is TGTGCCAGCAGTGAAGGAGGGGGACGGAGGGGACTGAACACTGAAGCTTTCTTT. Encoded protein: CASSEGGGRRGLNTEAFF.

The V and J genes are TRBV11-2 and TRBJ2-7; D tentatively reads TRBD1 or TRBD2 (5 bases each). The CDR3 runs to 16 residues. Per germline, CDR1 SGHAT and CDR2 FQNNGV. The V end lost 0 bases, the J end lost 0 bases, and 12 bases lay between the germline ends. CDR3 sequence: CASSLDGTSYSYEQYF. The CDR3 DNA is TGTGCCAGCAGCTTAGATGGGACGTCTTACTCCTACGAGCAGTACTTC.

This rearrangement joins TRBV28 to TRBJ1-2, with D hard to call. With 8 bases removed from V and 13 bases from J, the gap between germline ends came to 14 bases. Germline V gene data show CDR1 as MDHEN and CDR2 as SYDVKM. The CDR3 is 10 amino acids. The CDR3: CASGPSGATF. The CDR3 nucleotides are TGTGCCAGCGGACCTAGCGGAGCCACCTTC.

V usage is TRBV11-2 and J usage is TRBJ2-3; the match to TRBD2 covers 10 bases. The CDR3 consists of 18 residues. V was clipped by 5 bases and J by 4 bases; unmatched bases: 15. Per germline, CDR1 SGHAT and CDR2 FQNNGV. CDR3 sequence (DNA): TGTGCCAGCAGCCCCAGAGGAAAAACTAGCGGGGTATCAGATACGCAGTATTTT. It encodes CASSPRGKTSGVSDTQYF.

This clone was counted only a few times. The genes are TRBV19 and TRBJ1-6; D may be TRBD1 (5 bases). Germline V gene lookup returns CDR1 LNHDA and CDR2 SQIVND (reference sequence). Trimming removed 0 bases from V and 6 bases from J, with 9 bases in between. The CDR3 covers 15 residues. The CDR3 protein is CASSIEDKRNSPLHF. For the CDR3, the DNA is TGTGCCAGTAGTATAGAGGACAAGCGTAATTCACCCCTCCACTTT.

This clone has a single count. This chain uses TRBV10-1 with TRBJ2-1; a weak D match, TRBD2 (5 bases). This CDR3 comprises 17 residues. V lost 0 bases and J lost 4, with 16 bases in between. Germline V CDR1 and CDR2: WNHNN, SYGVQD (reference sequence). CDR3 DNA sequence: TGCGCCAGCAGTGAGTCTTCGGGGAAGAAGACATACAATGAGCAGTTCTTC. Its protein is CASSESSGKKTYNEQFF.

CDR3 DNA sequence: TGCGCCAGCAGCCAGACAGGGGATAATTCACCCCTCCACTTT. Protein product: CASSQTGDNSPLHF. This chain joins TRBV5-1 and TRBJ1-6; 8 bases map to TRBD1. With 4 bases clipped from V and 5 bases from J, the junction kept 2 bases outside the gene matches. This CDR3 region has 14 residues. The germline V gene has CDR1 SGHRS and CDR2 YFSETQ.

The V call is TRBV5-1, the J call TRBJ1-2; weak D call: TRBD1 (5 bases). V was clipped by 0 bases and J by 8 bases, with 17 bases between them. Germline values: CDR1 SGHRS, CDR2 YFSETQ. This CDR3 is 15 amino acids long. CDR3 amino acids: CASSLGGASGGGYTF. CDR3 bases: TGCGCCAGCAGCTTGGGAGGGGCGTCAGGCGGCGGCTACACCTTC.

The J gene is TRBJ2-5, the V gene TRBV3-1 (or the pseudogene TRBV3-2), with D tentatively TRBD2 (6 bases). V gave up 0 bases and J gave up 5 bases, with 10 bases separating them. The CDR3 sequence is 14 residues long. Per the germline V gene, CDR1 is LGHDT and CDR2 is YNNKEL (reference sequence). The CDR3 sequence: CASSQEGSGETQYF. DNA of the CDR3: TGTGCCAGCAGCCAAGAGGGAAGCGGGGAGACCCAGTACTTC.

The gene calls are TRBV7-2 and TRBJ2-3; tentative D call: TRBD1 (6 bases). V lost 5 bases, J lost 0 bases, and 12 bases lay in between. The CDR3 spans 15 residues. The germline gives CDR1 SGHTA, CDR2 FQGNSA. CDR3 DNA: TGTGCCAGCAGCCCAGAAGGGGGTAGCACAGATACGCAGTATTTT. Translated: CASSPEGGSTDTQYF. Filled out from reference TRBV7-2 and TRBJ2-3, the complete variable domain reads GAGVSQSPSNKVTEKGKDVELRCDPISGHTALYWYRQSLGQGLEFLIYFQGNSAPDKSGLPSDRFSAERTGGSVSTLTIQRTQQEDSAVYLCASSPEGGSTDTQYFGPGTRLTVL.

The table lists this clone with a few counts. The chain combines TRBV9 with TRBJ2-5; D is unresolved. Trimming took off 4 bases at V and 0 bases at J, with 13 bases between the two ends. This CDR3 is built from 15 residues. Germline CDR1 and CDR2: SGDLS and YYNGEE. This chain's CDR3 is CASSSDSWYQETQYF. The CDR3 nucleotides are TGTGCCAGCAGCTCCGACTCTTGGTACCAAGAGACCCAGTACTTC.

The chain couples TRBV27 to TRBJ2-3; 7 nucleotides align to TRBD2. This CDR3 comprises 15 residues. The germline gives CDR1 MNHEY, CDR2 SMNVEV (reference sequence). With V trimmed by 2 bases and J by 3 bases, 5 bases remained unmatched. CDR3 sequence: CASSLGGGMTDTQYF. In nucleotides, the CDR3 is TGTGCCAGCAGTTTAGGGGGGGGGATGACAGATACGCAGTATTTT.

This rearrangement joins TRBV7-9 to TRBJ1-5; TRBD1 agrees at 8 bases. Trimming took 7 bases from V and 2 from J; bases not matched to a gene: 4. Per the germline V gene, CDR1 is SEHNR and CDR2 is FQNEAQ (reference sequence). The CDR3 runs to 14 residues. The CDR3 is CASTETGGNQPQHF. CDR3 nucleotide sequence: TGTGCCAGCACCGAGACAGGGGGCAATCAGCCCCAGCATTTT.

The rearrangement links TRBV9 to TRBJ2-2; TRBD1 agrees at 9 bases. The CDR3 has 17 amino acids. V shed 0 bases, J shed 4 bases, and the junction held 7 bases outside the gene matches. Per the germline V gene, CDR1 is SGDLS and CDR2 is YYNGEE. CDR3 DNA sequence: TGTGCCAGCAGCGTAGGCGGGACAGGGTATGCCACCGGGGAGCTGTTTTTT. Amino acids: CASSVGGTGYATGELFF.

About this clone itself: Other nucleotide sequences from this sample produce the same CDR3. This chain joins TRBV3-1 (or the pseudogene TRBV3-2) and TRBJ2-2, with D hard to call. Per germline, CDR1 LGHDT and CDR2 YNNKEL (reference sequence). The CDR3 contains 13 residues. Trimming removed 0 bases at V and 7 bases at J, with 6 bases between. CDR3 DNA sequence: TGTGCCAGCAGCCAAGATGAGATCGGGGAGCTGTTTTTT. This encodes CASSQDEIGELFF.

This chain links TRBV29-1 with TRBJ2-5; D unresolved. CDR1 is SQVTM and CDR2 is ANQGSEA in the germline V gene. Deletions cut 6 bases from V and 2 bases from J, with 7 bases between. The CDR3 has 11 residues. CDR3 bases: TGCAGCGTGCGTACGCAAGAGACCCAGTACTTC. Translating it yields CSVRTQETQYF.

V usage is TRBV11-2 and J usage is TRBJ2-3; 8 positions agree with TRBD2. V lost 3 bases, J lost 1 base, and 0 bases stayed unmatched. The CDR3 has 14 amino acids. CDR1 is SGHAT, CDR2 FQNNGV, per germline. CDR3 region: CASSFSGGTDTQYF. For the CDR3, the DNA is TGTGCCAGCAGCTTTAGCGGGGGCACAGATACGCAGTATTTT.

The chain has TRBV5-6 and TRBJ1-1; D unresolved. Trimming took 3 bases from V and 4 from J, leaving 4 bases between them. Germline CDR1 SGHDT, CDR2 YYEEEE. This CDR3 contains 11 residues. CDR3 DNA: TGTGCCAGCAGCTGGGGCACTGAAGCTTTCTTT. Translated, it gives CASSWGTEAFF.

The CDR3: CASSESRGNRADTQYF. The CDR3 coding sequence is TGCGCCAGCAGTGAGTCGAGGGGGAATAGGGCAGATACGCAGTATTTT. The chain carries TRBV10-1 and TRBJ2-3, with D perhaps matching TRBD1 (6 bases). The germline V and J ends were trimmed by 0 bases and 4 bases, with 14 bases remaining between them. The CDR3 contains 16 residues. Germline V CDR1 and CDR2: WNHNN, SYGVQD (reference sequence).

This chain connects TRBV4-1 to TRBJ2-1; D is possibly TRBD1 (5 bases). The CDR3 runs 14 residues. Germline V CDR1 and CDR2: MGHRA, YSYEKL. V was cut by 3 bases and J by 9 bases, with 15 bases left in between. CDR3 bases: TGCGCCAGCAGCCACCCCCAGGGATCGAGTGAGCAGTTCTTC. It specifies CASSHPQGSSEQFF.

The gene calls are TRBV5-6 and TRBJ1-2; unclear D gene. CDR3 size: 15 residues. The germline CDR1 and CDR2 sequences are SGHDT and YYEEEE. V was pared by 1 base and J by 0 bases, with 10 bases between. The CDR3 is CASSLFFSSNYGYTF. The CDR3 DNA follows: TGTGCCAGCAGCTTGTTCTTCAGCTCTAACTATGGCTACACCTTC.

V is TRBV29-1 and J is TRBJ1-3; D not resolved. CDR3 length equals 13 residues. Germline V gives CDR1 SQVTM, CDR2 ANQGSEA. The V and J ends lost 5 bases and 0 bases respectively, with 8 bases between them. CDR3 DNA sequence: TGCAGCGTTAGAACGAGCTCTGGAAACACCATATATTTT. Encoded protein: CSVRTSSGNTIYF.

This clone was recorded only once. This rearrangement joins TRBV5-1 to TRBJ1-3; no clear D. Trimming left V 2 bases short and J 0 bases short, with 9 bases between. Germline V CDR1 and CDR2: SGHRS, YFSETQ. The length of the CDR3 is 15 residues. This CDR3 is CASSFLGLSGNTIYF. In DNA form, the CDR3 reads TGCGCCAGCAGCTTTTTGGGCCTCTCTGGAAACACCATATATTTT.

The chain carries TRBV29-1 and TRBJ1-1; D is perhaps TRBD1 (5 bases). The CDR3 has 14 residues. The V and J ends lost 3 bases and 1 base respectively, with 12 bases between them. CDR1 SQVTM and CDR2 ANQGSEA come from the germline V gene. This CDR3 is CSVDSGAGNTEAFF. The CDR3 DNA reads TGCAGCGTTGACTCTGGGGCAGGGAACACTGAAGCTTTCTTT.

This chain links TRBV27 with TRBJ2-5; weak D call: TRBD2 (5 bases). CDR1 and CDR2 (germline): MNHEY, SMNVEV (reference sequence). V was trimmed by 4 bases and J by 0 bases, leaving 12 bases between them. CDR3 length: 15 residues. CDR3: CASSSAREHQETQYF. The CDR3 nucleotides read TGTGCCAGCAGTTCGGCCCGGGAACACCAAGAGACCCAGTACTTC.

This clone has more than one count but fewer than ten. The CDR3 region has the DNA TGTGCCAGCAGGGGACTAGCGGGGGTGAATCCCTCCTACAATGAGCAGTTCTTC. Translation: CASRGLAGVNPSYNEQFF. The chain uses TRBV2 and TRBJ2-1; 14 bases line up with TRBD2. From germline, CDR1 is SNHLY and CDR2 FYNNEI. V dropped 6 bases and J dropped 0; count of bases not matched to a gene: 7. The length of the CDR3 is 18 residues.

The chain joins TRBV5-1 to TRBJ1-2; 8 nucleotides agree with TRBD1. V was pared by 0 bases and J by 7 bases, with 8 bases of the junction left unmatched. CDR3 length: 15 residues. The germline gives CDR1 SGHRS, CDR2 YFSETQ. CDR3 sequence reads: CASSLETGGISGYTF. The CDR3, as DNA: TGCGCCAGCAGCTTGGAAACAGGGGGGATCTCTGGCTACACCTTC. Variable domain in full (rest from reference TRBV5-1 and TRBJ1-2): KAGVTQTPRYLIKTRGQQVTLSCSPISGHRSVSWYQQTPGQGLQFLFEYFSETQRNKGNFPGRFSGRQFSNSRSEMNVSTLELGDSALYLCASSLETGGISGYTFGSGTRLTVV.